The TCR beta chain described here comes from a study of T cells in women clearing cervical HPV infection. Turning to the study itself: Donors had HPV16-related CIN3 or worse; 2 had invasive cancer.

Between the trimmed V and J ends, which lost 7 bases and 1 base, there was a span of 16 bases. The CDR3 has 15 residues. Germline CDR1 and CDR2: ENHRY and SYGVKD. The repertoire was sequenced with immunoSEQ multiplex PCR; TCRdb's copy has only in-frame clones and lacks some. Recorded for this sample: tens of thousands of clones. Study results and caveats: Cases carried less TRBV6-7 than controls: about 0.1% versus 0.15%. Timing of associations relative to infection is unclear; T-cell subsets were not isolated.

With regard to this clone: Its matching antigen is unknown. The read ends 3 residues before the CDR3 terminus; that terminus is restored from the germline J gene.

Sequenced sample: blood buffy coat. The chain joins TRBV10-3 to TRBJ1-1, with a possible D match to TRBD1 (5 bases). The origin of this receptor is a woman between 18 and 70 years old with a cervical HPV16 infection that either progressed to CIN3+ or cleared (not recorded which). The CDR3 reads CAITEGNVGNTEAFF. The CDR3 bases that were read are TGTGCCATCACGGAGGGGAATGTGGGGAACACTGAA.